This T cell receptor (beta chain) was obtained from a study of OX40 agonist ivuxolimab in advanced cancers. Across the study: Participants could have had prior anti-PD-1, anti-PD-L1 or anti-CTLA-4 therapy, and around 40% had some. Study outcomes and limitations: Blood T cells, both CD4+ and CD8+, expanded clonally by week 6 at 0.1 to 3.0 mg/kg.

Concerning this clone: What it recognizes is unknown. A junction boundary mismatches the germline segment, possibly from a read error.

The CDR3 has 14 residues. Looked up from germline, CDR1 is SSHAT and CDR2 is FNYEAQ (reference sequence). Sequenced by immunoSEQ multiplex PCR; TCRdb stores in-frame clones only, minus some. Of 55,000 to 80,000 clones in the sample, roughly 81% were seen once. The sequencing here drew on CD4+ or CD8+ T cells sorted from blood, taken in a trial of the OX40 agonist ivuxolimab. The sequence was collected from an adult with an advanced solid tumor such as melanoma, head and neck, liver or kidney cancer. The chain couples TRBV7-7 to TRBJ2-5, with 8 bases fitting TRBD1. CDR3 in amino acids: CASSSVRTGSTQYF. DNA for the CDR3: TGTGCTAGCAGCTCCGTTCGGACAGGGTCTACCCAGTACTTC.